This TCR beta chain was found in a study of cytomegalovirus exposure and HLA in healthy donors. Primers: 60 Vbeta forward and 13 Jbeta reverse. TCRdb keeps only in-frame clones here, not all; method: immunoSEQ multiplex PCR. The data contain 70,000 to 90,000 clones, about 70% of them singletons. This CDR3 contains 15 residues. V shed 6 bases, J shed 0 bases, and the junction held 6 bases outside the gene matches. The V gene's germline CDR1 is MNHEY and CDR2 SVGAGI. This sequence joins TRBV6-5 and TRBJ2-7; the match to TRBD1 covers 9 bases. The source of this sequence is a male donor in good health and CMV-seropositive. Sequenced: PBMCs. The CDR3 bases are TGTGCCAGCAGCTCCGGGACAGGGACCTCCTACGAGCAGTACTTC. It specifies CASSSGTGTSYEQYF.